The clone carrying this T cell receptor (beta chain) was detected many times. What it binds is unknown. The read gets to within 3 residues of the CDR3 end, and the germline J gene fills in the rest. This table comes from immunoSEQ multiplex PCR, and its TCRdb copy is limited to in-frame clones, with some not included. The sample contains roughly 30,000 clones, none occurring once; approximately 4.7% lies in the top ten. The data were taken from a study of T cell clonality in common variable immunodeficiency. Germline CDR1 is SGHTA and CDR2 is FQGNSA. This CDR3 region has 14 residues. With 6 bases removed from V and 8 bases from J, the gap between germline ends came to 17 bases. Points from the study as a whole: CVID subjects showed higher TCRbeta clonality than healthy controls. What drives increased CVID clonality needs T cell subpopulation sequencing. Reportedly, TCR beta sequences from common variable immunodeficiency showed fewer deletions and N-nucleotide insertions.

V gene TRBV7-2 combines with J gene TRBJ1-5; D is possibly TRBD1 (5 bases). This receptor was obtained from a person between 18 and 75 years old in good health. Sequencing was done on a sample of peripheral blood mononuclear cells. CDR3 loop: CASRWAGDGEPQHF. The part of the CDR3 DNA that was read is TGTGCCAGCAGATGGGCGGGGGATGGGGAGCCC.